This record covers a single T cell receptor (beta chain). Its cognate antigen is unknown. This entry comes from a study of T cell responses to AZD1222 COVID-19 vaccine. Study findings and constraints: Samples come after the peak T cell response, not at day 14. The donor cohort was predominantly white British with a female majority, and clonal diversity may have been underestimated.

Some clones are missing from TCRdb's copy, which holds only in-frame ones; the method was immunoSEQ multiplex PCR. This table holds 120,000 or so clones, approximately 90% found once. The V gene lost 6 bases and the J gene lost 4 bases, with 18 bases spanning the gap. CDR1 and CDR2 from the germline V gene are MNHNY and SVGAGI (reference sequence). The CDR3 is 15 residues long. The specimen comprised peripheral blood, sampled on day 0 of AZD1222 vaccination. This chain connects TRBV6-6 to TRBJ1-2, with D perhaps matching TRBD1 (5 bases). The source is an adult in good health. The CDR3 nucleotides are TGTGCCAGCAGCCGGACGGATATCGGGACCTATGGCTACACCTTC. Translated: CASSRTDIGTYGYTF.